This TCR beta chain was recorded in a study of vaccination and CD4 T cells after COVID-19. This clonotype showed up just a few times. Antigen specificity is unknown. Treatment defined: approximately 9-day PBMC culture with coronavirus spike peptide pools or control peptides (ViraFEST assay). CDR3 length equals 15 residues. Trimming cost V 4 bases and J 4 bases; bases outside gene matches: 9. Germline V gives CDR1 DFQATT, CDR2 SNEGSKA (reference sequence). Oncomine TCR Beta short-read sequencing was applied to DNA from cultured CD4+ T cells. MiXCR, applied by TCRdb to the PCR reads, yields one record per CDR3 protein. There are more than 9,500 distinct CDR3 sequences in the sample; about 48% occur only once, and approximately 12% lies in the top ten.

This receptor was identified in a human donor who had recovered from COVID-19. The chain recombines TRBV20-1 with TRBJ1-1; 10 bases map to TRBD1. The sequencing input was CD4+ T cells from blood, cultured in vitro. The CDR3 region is CSATRDRGASTEAFF. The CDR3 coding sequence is TGCAGTGCTACACGGGACAGGGGAGCGTCCACTGAAGCTTTCTTT.